The following is a TCR beta chain sequence with its context. The clone's antigen remains unknown. One base away there is no much larger clone; base qualities are not given. Library preparation used the immunoSEQ multiplex PCR assay. To provide template for TCR sequencing, every sample had RNA extracted and reverse transcribed into cDNA. First-strand cDNA was synthesized using SuperScript III with a 2:1 mix of oligo-dT and random hexamers. A synthetic immune receptor repertoire was used to measure amplification bias, and any remaining bias was corrected computationally. Turning to the authors' computational methods: Raw reads were preprocessed to remove errors, and CDR3 was defined according to IMGT conventions as the region from the conserved cysteine to phenylalanine. To get clonality, Shannon entropy was normalized by log2 of the number of productive unique TCRs and the result was subtracted from 1. CD4 or CD8 identity of scalp clones was inferred by cross-referencing scalp TCRbeta sequences with sorted blood CD4 and CD8 repertoires. This is the immuneACCESS table as TCRdb keeps it, with only in-frame sequences that have V and J called. A part of the clones is gone; compared with another copy, unresolved V genes explain less than half, and the rest is unexplained. That table furnishes V, J and clone size, whereas the DNA furnished D and trimming. The sample includes about 140,000 clones, with approximately 85% observed a single time. Of the sample, approximately 25% falls within the top ten clones.

The data were taken from a study of CD8+ T cells in alopecia areata (dated by TCRdb to the late 2010s). Background for the entire study: The treated patients, all with moderate-to-severe alopecia areata, were enrolled in an open-label pilot trial of oral tofacitinib given at 5 to 10 mg twice daily. Tofacitinib was administered for 6 to 18 months, and 6 months of follow-up off drug were then conducted to assess delayed response and recurrence. Disease severity in treated patients was measured with the SALT score, which quantifies the percentage of affected scalp surface area. The study used high-throughput TCRbeta sequencing to examine T cell clonal expansion in alopecia areata, in both the C3H/HeJ mouse model and human patients. Scalp tissue and sorted CD4+ and CD8+ peripheral blood T cells from patchy and totalis/universalis alopecia areata patients and from healthy controls were covered by human TCRbeta sequencing. Tofacitinib-treated patients had biopsies at baseline and at 4 and 24 weeks of treatment, with a later scalp biopsy in several patients. Scalp clonality was compared across normal scalp (n=4), patchy alopecia areata scalp (n=8), and alopecia totalis/universalis scalp (n=8). RNA came from the PAXgene miRNA kit for fixed scalp, the miRNeasy kit for PBMCs, and the RNeasy kit for mouse skin. immunoSEQ multiplex PCR using 35 Vbeta forward primers and 13 Jbeta reverse primers was used to amplify TCRbeta CDR3 regions.

This sample's time point label indicates: roughly 27 days on oral tofacitinib. The sample's treatment or condition label, decoded: oral pan-JAK inhibitor, 5-10 mg twice daily. Lesional scalp punch biopsies and peripheral blood were obtained from alopecia areata patients. PBMCs were separated by density centrifugation and stained for CD3, CD4 and CD8, after which CD4+ and CD8+ T cells were sorted on a FACSAria. Results and caveats for the whole study, not just this receptor: Because the treated cohort was small and had only one nonresponder, larger studies are needed to examine links between baseline CD8+ expansion and response. TCR sequences shared between patients were less clear than in mice, possibly partly because of HLA diversity in the patient population. Unlike mouse skin, where gammadelta T cells dominate, normal human skin contains resident alphabeta T cells that get sequenced too, which complicates analysis of the scalp TCR repertoire. Tofacitinib significantly decreased scalp clonality and the number of expanded CD8+ clones among the top 100 scalp clones. Compared with normal scalp, lesional scalp had higher clonality and more expanded CD8+ clones, particularly in alopecia totalis/universalis, a pattern that suggests antigenic drive. Many expanded lesional clones persisted in scalp and blood during tofacitinib treatment, which may partly explain relapse after stopping treatment.

V is pared back by 2 bases and J by 6 bases, with 8 bases lying between the germline termini. The CDR3 holds 12 amino acids from the cysteine to the phenylalanine. The DNA shown is the 36-base CDR3, in frame from base 1. CDR1 and CDR2, looked up from the germline V gene, are SGHDT and YYEEEE. The sample was CD8+ T cells sorted from blood, taken at week 4, from a patient treated with tofacitinib. In this chain, TRBV5-6 is recombined with TRBJ1-1; matching of 5 bases hints at TRBD1 as the D gene. The TCR sequence derives from a human donor with alopecia areata. CDR3 sequence: CASSLRGPEAFF. DNA sequence: TGTGCCAGCAGCTTACGGGGCCCTGAAGCTTTCTTT.